The 6 T cell receptor beta chains below all came from one sample that was sequenced in a study of shared clonotypes between healthy human individuals. The method was immunoSEQ multiplex PCR; TCRdb's version includes in-frame clones alone and lacks a portion of them. The sample has around 700,000 clones, approximately 79% seen once. The specimen sequenced was memory CD4+ T cells sorted from blood. Subset indicated: CD45RA-negative fraction. These receptors originate from a woman in her thirties in good health.

The chain couples TRBV5-1 to TRBJ1-3; D uncertain. The CDR3 contains 14 residues. The germline V gene has CDR1 SGHRS and CDR2 YFSETQ. Trimming removed 5 bases from V and 0 bases from J, with 9 bases in between. The CDR3 DNA follows: TGCGCCAGCAGGGACCGCTACTCTGGAAACACCATATATTTT. It translates to CASRDRYSGNTIYF.

The rearrangement joins TRBV14 to TRBJ2-2; 8 nucleotides match TRBD2. This CDR3 region has 17 residues. V gave up 2 bases and J gave up 4 bases; unmatched junction bases: 9. Germline V CDR1 and CDR2: SGHDN, FVKESK. CDR3 coding DNA: TGTGCCAGCAGCCAATGGCGGAGTAGCGGGGCCACCGGGGAGCTGTTTTTT. It yields the protein CASSQWRSSGATGELFF.

The chain employs TRBV14 and TRBJ2-2, with D possibly being TRBD1 or TRBD2 (5 bases each). Trimming took 1 base from V and 7 from J, leaving 10 bases between them. CDR1 SGHDN and CDR2 FVKESK come from the germline V gene. The CDR3 runs to 14 residues. The CDR3 protein is CASSQVRGGGELFF. CDR3 DNA: TGTGCCAGCAGCCAAGTTCGGGGCGGCGGGGAGCTGTTTTTT. Full variable domain (missing parts from reference TRBV14 and TRBJ2-2): EAGVTQFPSHSVIEKGQTVTLRCDPISGHDNLYWYRRVMGKEIKFLLHFVKESKQDESGMPNNRFLAERTGGTYSTLKVQPAELEDSGVYFCASSQVRGGGELFFGEGSRLTVL.

In regard to this clone: Other DNA sequences from this sample encode an identical CDR3 as well. The rearrangement uses TRBV27 and TRBJ2-7; 9 positions match TRBD2. V lost 2 bases to trimming and J lost 2 bases; unmatched junction nucleotides: 4. Germline V gene data show CDR1 as MNHEY and CDR2 as SMNVEV (reference sequence). The CDR3 loop spans 15 amino acids. CDR3 residues: CASSLRAGGPYEQYF. CDR3 coding DNA: TGTGCCAGCAGTTTAAGGGCGGGAGGGCCCTACGAGCAGTACTTC.

This chain joins TRBV5-1 and TRBJ2-7; D is unresolved. V was clipped by 2 bases and J by 2 bases, with 11 bases between them. Germline values: CDR1 SGHRS, CDR2 YFSETQ. The CDR3 is 14 amino acids. CDR3: CASSFSRPTYEQYF. The CDR3 DNA reads as TGCGCCAGCAGCTTTTCTAGACCGACCTACGAGCAGTACTTC.

The chain couples TRBV4-1 to TRBJ2-7; 11 positions match TRBD1. The trim removed 6 bases at V and 7 bases at J, leaving 11 bases unmatched. The germline CDR1 and CDR2 sequences are MGHRA and YSYEKL. The CDR3 has 15 residues. The CDR3 spells CASSLQGQGVSEQYF. The DNA of the CDR3 is TGCGCCAGCAGTCTTCAGGGACAGGGGGTGAGTGAGCAGTACTTC.